Following are 14 T cell receptor beta chains from one sample sequenced in a study of immune evolution from preneoplasia to lung adenocarcinoma. Assay: immunoSEQ multiplex PCR; the TCRdb copy retains only in-frame clones and omits some. There are some 15,000 clones in the sample; 80% occur only once, and 4.9% lies in the top ten. The specimen sequenced was FFPE minimally invasive lung adenocarcinoma tissue. These TCRs come from a person aged 65 to 85 with lung adenocarcinoma.

The chain couples TRBV19 to TRBJ2-6; no firm D call. Looked up from germline, CDR1 is LNHDA and CDR2 is SQIVND (reference sequence). The CDR3 contains 16 residues. Trimming took 1 base from V and 0 from J, leaving 7 bases between them. The CDR3 DNA sequence: TGTGCCAGTAGTATAGGATTGCCCTCTGGGGCCAACGTCCTGACTTTC. It specifies CASSIGLPSGANVLTF. Combining the CDR3 with reference TRBV19 and TRBJ2-6 gives the whole variable domain DGGITQSPKYLFRKEGQNVTLSCEQNLNHDAMYWYRQDPGQGLRLIYYSQIVNDFQKGDIAEGYSVSREKKESFPLTVTSAQKNPTAFYLCASSIGLPSGANVLTFGAGSRLTVL.

V usage is TRBV28 and J usage is TRBJ2-7; 7 positions agree with TRBD1. This CDR3 spans 11 amino acids. Germline V gene lookup returns CDR1 MDHEN and CDR2 SYDVKM. The V and J ends lost 5 bases and 7 bases, in that order; junction bases with no gene match: 2. DNA for the CDR3: TGTGCCAGCAGTCTGACAGGGGAGCAGTACTTC. Its translation is CASSLTGEQYF.

The chain joins TRBV28 to TRBJ2-7; D might be TRBD2 (6 bases). Per germline, CDR1 MDHEN and CDR2 SYDVKM. This CDR3 spans 13 amino acids. Trimming pared 6 bases from V and 4 bases from J, leaving 13 bases between. The CDR3 spells CASRRDGGYEQYF. CDR3 bases: TGTGCCAGCAGAAGGGACGGAGGGTACGAGCAGTACTTC.

J is TRBJ2-1 and V is TRBV7-2; TRBD2 aligns across 8 bases. CDR3 length equals 15 residues. Germline loops: CDR1 SGHTA, CDR2 FQGNSA. J lost 8 bases, V lost 0 bases, and 6 bases had no gene match. CDR3 residues: CASSLAGLESDEQFF. The CDR3 nucleotides are TGTGCCAGCAGCTTAGCGGGACTAGAGTCGGATGAGCAGTTCTTC.

This chain uses TRBV6-1 with TRBJ1-1; D uncertain. The CDR3 spans 18 residues. Germline CDR1 and CDR2: MNHNS and SASEGT. The V end lost 1 base, the J end lost 3 bases, and 21 bases lay between the germline ends. This CDR3 is CASSEDGLGRPDHTEAFF. CDR3 sequence (DNA): TGTGCCAGCAGTGAAGACGGGCTCGGCCGACCGGACCACACTGAAGCTTTCTTT.

The chain combines TRBV27 with TRBJ2-1; TRBD2 aligns across 7 bases. With V trimmed by 10 bases and J by 8 bases, 11 bases remained unmatched. Germline-derived CDR1 and CDR2 are MNHEY and SMNVEV (reference sequence). This CDR3 comprises 13 residues. The CDR3 DNA sequence: TGTGCCACCTGGGGGGGTTTAGGACATGAGCAGTTCTTC. This encodes CATWGGLGHEQFF.

The V gene is TRBV19, the J gene TRBJ2-6; D may correspond to TRBD1 or TRBD2 (5 bases each). This CDR3 comprises 17 residues. With 7 bases removed from V and 0 bases from J, the gap between germline ends came to 16 bases. Germline V lookup: CDR1 LNHDA, CDR2 SQIVND (reference sequence). In DNA form, the CDR3 reads TGTGCCAGTAAACCCGAGGGGTTGGGCTCTGGGGCCAACGTCCTGACTTTC. Protein product: CASKPEGLGSGANVLTF.

The rearrangement joins TRBV12-5 to TRBJ1-2, with D possibly TRBD1 on 5 matching bases. V lost 6 bases to trimming and J lost 3 bases, with 11 bases between them. CDR3 size: 13 residues. CDR1 and CDR2 from the germline V gene are LGHNT and FRNRAP. DNA of the CDR3: TGTGCTAGTGGGACACAGGTAGACTATGGCTACACCTTC. It is translated as CASGTQVDYGYTF.

The chain links TRBV30 to TRBJ1-6; the D is unclear. Germline V gene data show CDR1 as GTSNPN and CDR2 as SVGIG (reference sequence). The V gene lost 0 bases and the J gene lost 10 bases, with 10 bases spanning the gap. This CDR3 has 13 residues. The CDR3 reads CAWSVDPKSPLHF. The CDR3 region has the DNA TGTGCCTGGAGTGTCGATCCCAAATCACCCCTCCACTTT.

The chain couples TRBV7-3 to TRBJ2-3, with 8 bases matching TRBD2. Germline-derived CDR1 and CDR2 are SGHTA and FQGTGA. J lost 0 bases, V lost 5 bases, and 1 base had no gene match. The CDR3 runs to 14 residues. The CDR3 coding sequence is TGTGCCAGCAGCAGCGGGGGAAGCACAGATACGCAGTATTTT. It is translated as CASSSGGSTDTQYF.

V and J are TRBV29-1 and TRBJ2-3; 11 bases match TRBD2. The germline V gene has CDR1 SQVTM and CDR2 ANQGSEA. After removal of 3 bases from V and 2 bases from J, the junction contained 7 bases not matched to a gene. The CDR3 sequence is 16 residues long. CDR3 protein: CSVDATSGENTDTQYF. The DNA for the CDR3 is TGCAGCGTTGACGCGACTAGCGGGGAGAACACAGATACGCAGTATTTT.

The chain combines TRBV5-1 with TRBJ2-1; perhaps TRBD1 as D (5 bases). Trimming removed 4 bases from V and 6 bases from J, with 17 bases in between. The germline gives CDR1 SGHRS, CDR2 YFSETQ. The CDR3 has 15 amino acids. CDR3: CASSQTDSFFNEQFF. CDR3 DNA sequence: TGCGCCAGCAGCCAAACCGACAGCTTCTTCAATGAGCAGTTCTTC.

The chain joins TRBV5-4 to TRBJ1-2; 7 bases are shared with TRBD1. Germline V gives CDR1 SGHNT, CDR2 YYREEE (reference sequence). CDR3 size: 14 residues. After removal of 3 bases from V and 5 bases from J, the junction contained 7 bases not matched to a gene. The CDR3 sequence is CASSSTGSGYGYTF. The DNA of the CDR3 is TGTGCCAGCAGCTCGACAGGGTCAGGGTATGGCTACACCTTC.

V usage is TRBV18 and J usage is TRBJ1-5; TRBD1 aligns across 8 bases. Germline CDR1 reads KGHSH; CDR2 reads LQKENI. Trimming cost V 4 bases and J 5 bases; bases outside gene matches: 4. The CDR3 runs 14 residues. CDR3 region: CASSLGQGDQPQHF. As DNA, the CDR3 is TGTGCCAGCTCACTCGGACAGGGAGATCAGCCCCAGCATTTT.